Presented here are 30 T cell receptor beta chains from one specimen sequenced in a study of T-cell memory formation after mild COVID-19. MiXCR, applied by TCRdb to the 5' RACE reads, yields one record per CDR3 protein. Of almost 35,000 distinct CDR3 sequences listed, about 7.7% were seen once; the top ten hold approximately 28%. Sequencing was done on a sample of PBMCs or a T cell subset sorted from them (not recorded which). Every receptor here comes from a man younger than 35 who had mild COVID-19 (a few samples of this study predate the infection). Cell type and time point are not known.

In its sample, this clonotype was seen many times. The chain links TRBV7-8 to TRBJ2-7; possibly TRBD1 for D (6 bases). Per germline, CDR1 SGHVS and CDR2 FQNEAQ. This CDR3 has 15 amino acids. V was shortened by 5 bases and J by 0 bases, with 14 bases between the two germline ends. The CDR3 loop is CASSQHQGPSYEQYF. The DNA of the CDR3 is TGTGCCAGCAGCCAGCACCAGGGGCCCTCCTACGAGCAGTACTTC.

This clonotype appeared a few times. In DNA form, the CDR3 reads TGTGCCAGCAGTGTGAACCCCTACGAGCAGTACGTC. Amino acids: CASSVNPYEQYV. This chain joins TRBV2 and TRBJ2-7; D unclear. The V end lost 4 bases, the J end lost 2 bases, and 6 bases lay between the germline ends. In germline, CDR1 is SNHLY, CDR2 FYNNEI. CDR3 size: 12 residues.

This clonotype was found many times. This chain uses TRBV7-6 with TRBJ1-3; no firm D call. This CDR3 comprises 16 residues. The germline V gene has CDR1 SGHVS and CDR2 FNYEAQ. V was clipped by 5 bases and J by 1 base, with 15 bases between them. Here the CDR3 reads CASSLMGSGSGNTIYF. The CDR3 DNA follows: TGTGCCAGCAGCCTCATGGGCAGTGGTTCTGGAAACACCATATATTTT.

This clonotype showed up just a few times. This chain joins TRBV6-1 and TRBJ2-3; the match to TRBD2 covers 8 bases. Trimming removed 4 bases from V and 2 bases from J; junction bases left unmatched: 2. CDR3 length equals 14 residues. Per the germline V gene, CDR1 is MNHNS and CDR2 is SASEGT. CDR3 DNA: TGTGCCAGCAGTGGTAGCGGGGACACAGATACGCAGTATTTT. Its protein product is CASSGSGDTDTQYF.

This clonotype was counted ten times or more. The J gene is TRBJ1-4, the V gene TRBV4-3, with D possibly TRBD1 on 6 matching bases. CDR3 length: 16 amino acids. Trimming pared 0 bases from V and 7 bases from J, leaving 15 bases between. Per the germline V gene, CDR1 is LGHNA and CDR2 is YSLEER. The CDR3 bases are TGCGCCAGCAGCCAAGATAGGGGGTCCAATGGTGAAAAACTGTTTTTT. This translates into CASSQDRGSNGEKLFF.

This clonotype came up many times. CDR3: CASSQESYRQGDYTDTQYF. The CDR3 nucleotides read TGCGCCAGCAGCCAAGAATCTTATCGACAGGGGGATTACACAGATACGCAGTATTTT. The genes are TRBV4-3 and TRBJ2-3; 9 positions agree with TRBD1. Per the germline V gene, CDR1 is LGHNA and CDR2 is YSLEER. This CDR3 spans 19 amino acids. Losses at the gene ends were 0 bases for V and 2 bases for J; bases not matched to a gene: 12.

This clonotype was detected many times. The chain is built from TRBV24-1 and TRBJ1-2; D might be TRBD1 (6 bases). The CDR3 length is 15 residues. Germline V gene sequence: CDR1 KGHDR, CDR2 SFDVKD. V lost 2 bases and J 0 bases, leaving 9 bases between the germline ends. CDR3 residues: CATSDSDRPNYGYTF. CDR3 DNA: TGTGCCACCAGTGATTCGGACAGACCTAACTATGGCTACACCTTC.

This clonotype was detected many times. The CDR3 DNA is TGTGCCAGCAGCTTCTTGAGCTCCTACGAGCAGTACGTC. Its translation is CASSFLSSYEQYV. The chain links TRBV7-9 to TRBJ2-7; D is ambiguous. The ends were cut back, 3 bases at V and 0 bases at J, with 6 bases in the middle. Germline CDR1 and CDR2: SEHNR and FQNEAQ (reference sequence). This CDR3 region has 13 residues.

This clonotype came up many times. The chain recombines TRBV7-9 with TRBJ2-7; 9 positions agree with TRBD1. J was trimmed by 5 bases and V by 5 bases; bases with no gene match: 1. The CDR3 contains 12 residues. Germline V gives CDR1 SEHNR, CDR2 FQNEAQ (reference sequence). As DNA, the CDR3 is TGTGCCAGCAGCCGGACAGGGGACGAGCAGTACTTC. Amino acid sequence: CASSRTGDEQYF.

This clonotype was counted ten times or more. The genes are TRBV20-1 and TRBJ2-2; a weak D match, TRBD1 (5 bases). Germline CDR1 and CDR2: DFQATT and SNEGSKA (reference sequence). Trimming took 3 bases from V and 2 from J, leaving 7 bases between them. The CDR3 spans 13 residues. The CDR3 nucleotides are TGCAGTGCTAGGCAGGGTAACACCGGGGAGCTGTTTTTT. As protein: CSARQGNTGELFF.

The rearrangement links TRBV19 to TRBJ1-1; no definite D call. Germline lookup yields CDR1 LNHDA and CDR2 SQIVND (reference sequence). This CDR3 region has 11 residues. With 7 bases removed from V and 3 bases from J, the gap between germline ends came to 6 bases. The CDR3 DNA sequence: TGTGCCAGTAAGGAGGACACTGAAGCTTTCTTT. Its protein product is CASKEDTEAFF.

The genes are TRBV11-2 and TRBJ2-5; TRBD2 agrees at 9 bases. The V and J ends lost 5 bases and 1 base, in that order; junction bases with no gene match: 5. Germline-derived CDR1 and CDR2 are SGHAT and FQNNGV. This CDR3 has 15 residues. The CDR3 here is CASSPLAGVQETQYF. The CDR3 coding sequence is TGTGCCAGCAGCCCTTTAGCGGGGGTCCAAGAGACCCAGTACTTC.

In its sample, this clonotype was seen a few times. The chain employs TRBV2 and TRBJ2-3; TRBD1 might be the D (6 bases). This CDR3 contains 16 residues. Germline V gene sequence: CDR1 SNHLY, CDR2 FYNNEI. V lost 4 bases and J lost 0, with 14 bases in between. The CDR3 spells CASSGPRGASTDTQYF. The CDR3 nucleotides read TGTGCCAGCAGTGGACCCAGGGGTGCAAGCACAGATACGCAGTATTTT.

This clonotype was observed many times. This CDR3 reads CASSLVPQGNIQYF. The CDR3, as DNA: TGTGCCAGCAGCTTAGTCCCGCAGGGAAACATTCAGTACTTC. J is TRBJ2-4 and V is TRBV7-2, with D possibly being TRBD1 (5 bases). This CDR3 is 14 amino acids long. V was shortened by 1 base and J by 6 bases, with 10 bases between the two germline ends. In germline, CDR1 is SGHTA, CDR2 FQGNSA.

The rearrangement joins TRBV6-2 or TRBV6-3 to TRBJ2-1, with D unclear. Trimming stripped 2 bases from V and 6 bases from J, with 2 bases between. Germline V gene sequence: CDR1 MNHEY, CDR2 SVGEGT. CDR3 length: 11 residues. CDR3: CASSYANEQFF. Written as DNA, the CDR3 is TGTGCCAGCAGTTACGCCAATGAGCAGTTCTTC.

This clonotype was seen at least ten times. The chain uses TRBV7-3 and TRBJ2-1, with unresolved D. Trimming cost V 5 bases and J 0 bases, with 14 bases left between them. Germline V gene data show CDR1 as SGHTA and CDR2 as FQGTGA. This CDR3 spans 16 amino acids. This CDR3 is CASSPEKGGSYNEQFF. CDR3 DNA: TGTGCCAGCAGCCCTGAAAAGGGTGGCTCCTACAATGAGCAGTTCTTC.

This clonotype was detected many times. This sequence joins TRBV5-1 and TRBJ2-3, with 9 bases matching TRBD1. This CDR3 contains 13 residues. Trimming took 8 bases from V and 3 from J; bases not matched to a gene: 4. CDR1 SGHRS and CDR2 YFSETQ come from the germline V gene. The CDR3 sequence: CASYRGQTDTQYF. CDR3 sequence (DNA): TGCGCCAGTTACAGGGGGCAGACAGATACGCAGTATTTT. The whole variable domain, remainder taken from reference TRBV5-1 and TRBJ2-3, is KAGVTQTPRYLIKTRGQQVTLSCSPISGHRSVSWYQQTPGQGLQFLFEYFSETQRNKGNFPGRFSGRQFSNSRSEMNVSTLELGDSALYLCASYRGQTDTQYFGPGTRLTVL.

The genes are TRBV7-3 and TRBJ2-3; D is possibly TRBD1 (6 bases). The ends were cut back, 1 base at V and 5 bases at J, with 10 bases in the middle. The length of the CDR3 is 14 residues. In germline, CDR1 is SGHTA, CDR2 FQGTGA. The CDR3 spells CASSLNSQGDTQYF. In DNA form, the CDR3 reads TGTGCCAGCAGCTTAAACTCACAGGGAGATACGCAGTATTTT.

The sample holds a few counts of this clonotype. This chain connects TRBV29-1 to TRBJ2-3; 10 nucleotides match TRBD1. J gave up 3 bases and V 4 bases, and 10 bases lay outside the gene matches. Germline CDR1 SQVTM, CDR2 ANQGSEA. The CDR3 has 16 residues. The CDR3 loop is CSVASPTGGATDTQYF. CDR3 sequence (DNA): TGCAGCGTTGCCTCCCCGACAGGGGGCGCAACAGATACGCAGTATTTT.

This clonotype was seen many times. The V and J genes are TRBV7-2 and TRBJ2-6, with 9 bases that match TRBD1. The V and J ends lost 4 bases and 0 bases, in that order; junction bases with no gene match: 4. Germline CDR1 SGHTA, CDR2 FQGNSA. The CDR3 sequence is 17 residues long. The CDR3 is CASSWGQGLSGANVLTF. CDR3 nucleotides: TGTGCCAGCAGCTGGGGACAGGGACTCTCTGGGGCCAACGTCCTGACTTTC.

At least ten counts were recorded for this clonotype. This rearrangement joins TRBV7-9 to TRBJ2-7; 9 bases match TRBD1. The germline V gene encodes CDR1 SEHNR and CDR2 FQNEAQ (reference sequence). With 5 bases clipped from V and 5 bases from J, the junction kept 13 bases outside the gene matches. This CDR3 contains 16 residues. This CDR3 is CASSPRAGTGFNEQYF. The CDR3 nucleotides read TGTGCCAGCAGCCCGAGGGCCGGGACAGGGTTCAACGAGCAGTACTTC.

This clonotype has at least ten counts. This sequence joins TRBV7-2 and TRBJ1-1; D ambiguous. V lost 1 base, J lost 1 base, and 4 bases lay in between. Germline CDR1 SGHTA, CDR2 FQGNSA. The CDR3 totals 13 residues. CDR3 DNA sequence: TGTGCCAGCAGCTTAGGCACGAACACTGAAGCTTTCTTT. Its protein is CASSLGTNTEAFF.

This clonotype occurred many times. This chain joins TRBV7-8 and TRBJ2-5; perhaps TRBD1 as D (6 bases). The length of the CDR3 is 13 residues. Between the trimmed V and J ends, which lost 2 bases and 9 bases, there was a span of 13 bases. The V gene's germline CDR1 is SGHVS and CDR2 FQNEAQ. The CDR3 is CASSLPRQDSQYF. For the CDR3, the DNA is TGTGCCAGCAGCTTACCCCGACAGGACTCCCAGTACTTC.

This clonotype was counted many times. V usage is TRBV7-9 and J usage is TRBJ1-1, with D maybe TRBD1 (5 bases). Germline-derived CDR1 and CDR2 are SEHNR and FQNEAQ (reference sequence). The CDR3 is made up of 14 amino acids. The V and J ends lost 1 base and 0 bases respectively, with 6 bases between them. CDR3 protein: CASSLGQMNTEAFF. As DNA, the CDR3 is TGTGCCAGCAGCTTAGGACAGATGAACACTGAAGCTTTCTTT.

This clonotype occurred many times. V usage is TRBV7-2 and J usage is TRBJ2-1; D unclear. With 5 bases removed from V and 3 bases from J, the gap between germline ends came to 14 bases. Germline V gene data show CDR1 as SGHTA and CDR2 as FQGNSA. This CDR3 has 15 residues. The CDR3 spells CASSRPPPFYNEQFF. As DNA, the CDR3 is TGTGCCAGCAGCCGTCCTCCTCCCTTCTACAATGAGCAGTTCTTC.

This clonotype was recorded many times. The V gene is TRBV18, the J gene TRBJ2-3; 8 nucleotides agree with TRBD2. Germline CDR1 is KGHSH and CDR2 is LQKENI. V shed 3 bases and J 5 bases; nucleotides not matched to a gene: 10. The CDR3 covers 16 residues. The CDR3 DNA is TGTGCCAGCTCACCCCGAACAGCGGGGGACGGAGATACGCAGTATTTT. Protein sequence: CASSPRTAGDGDTQYF. The variable domain in full, completed from reference TRBV18 and TRBJ2-3, reads NAGVMQNPRHLVRRRGQEARLRCSPMKGHSHVYWYRQLPEEGLKFMVYLQKENIIDESGMPKERFSAEFPKEGPSILRIQQVVRGDSAAYFCASSPRTAGDGDTQYFGPGTRLTVL.

At least ten counts were recorded for this clonotype. The chain is built from TRBV4-1 and TRBJ1-5; a possible D gene is TRBD1 (6 bases). V was trimmed by 1 base and J by 6 bases, leaving 13 bases between them. The CDR3 is made up of 15 amino acids. Germline assignment: CDR1 MGHRA and CDR2 YSYEKL. Written as DNA, the CDR3 is TGCGCCAGCAGCCAAGGACCAGGGGAGGCTCAGCCCCAGCATTTT. This encodes CASSQGPGEAQPQHF.

This clonotype was seen many times. The J gene is TRBJ1-5, the V gene TRBV7-6; D is possibly TRBD1 (5 bases). CDR3 length: 14 amino acids. Germline V gives CDR1 SGHVS, CDR2 FNYEAQ. Trimming removed 3 bases at V and 7 bases at J, with 13 bases between. CDR3 sequence reads: CASSLGGEGQPQHF. The CDR3 DNA follows: TGTGCCAGCAGCTTGGGGGGAGAGGGGCAGCCCCAGCATTTT.

This clonotype was observed a few times. This chain links TRBV5-1 with TRBJ2-5; the D gene could be TRBD1 or TRBD2 (5 bases each). The CDR3 has 14 amino acids. V lost 4 bases, J lost 5 bases, and 15 bases lay in between. In germline, CDR1 is SGHRS, CDR2 YFSETQ. CDR3: CASSAGTGDETQYF. The CDR3 DNA sequence: TGCGCCAGCAGCGCAGGGACCGGGGACGAGACCCAGTACTTC.

At least ten counts were recorded for this clonotype. The chain combines TRBV11-2 with TRBJ2-7, with 9 bases lining up with TRBD2. This CDR3 contains 15 residues. V dropped 7 bases and J dropped 3; count of bases not matched to a gene: 10. CDR1 is SGHAT, CDR2 FQNNGV, per germline. DNA for the CDR3: TGTGCCAGCAAGAAAATAGCGGGGGCGCGCTACGAGCAGTACTTC. Protein sequence: CASKKIAGARYEQYF.